This T cell receptor (beta chain) was captured by sequencing in a study of response to subunit inactivated influenza vaccine. TCRdb re-derived calls from the RT-PCR reads in MiXCR, one entry per CDR3 protein. The table has 550,000 to 800,000 distinct CDR3 sequences, 11% to 15% seen once. The ends lost 6 bases at V and 8 bases at J; junction bases unmatched: 11. The CDR3 sequence is 15 residues long. Study-level results: Authors suggested that a seasonal influenza vaccination recruits few new T cells each time.

This clonotype was detected a few times. Its target is unknown. The chain combines TRBV12-3 or TRBV12-4 with TRBJ2-1; 9 bases are shared with TRBD2. Sequenced here: PBMCs from blood, sampled 14 days before vaccination. The TCR was taken from a man between 45 and 60 years old who received an inactivated influenza vaccine. The CDR3 loop is CASRRFGTSSHEQFF. In nucleotides, the CDR3 is TGTGCCAGCAGGCGATTCGGGACTAGCTCCCATGAGCAGTTCTTC.